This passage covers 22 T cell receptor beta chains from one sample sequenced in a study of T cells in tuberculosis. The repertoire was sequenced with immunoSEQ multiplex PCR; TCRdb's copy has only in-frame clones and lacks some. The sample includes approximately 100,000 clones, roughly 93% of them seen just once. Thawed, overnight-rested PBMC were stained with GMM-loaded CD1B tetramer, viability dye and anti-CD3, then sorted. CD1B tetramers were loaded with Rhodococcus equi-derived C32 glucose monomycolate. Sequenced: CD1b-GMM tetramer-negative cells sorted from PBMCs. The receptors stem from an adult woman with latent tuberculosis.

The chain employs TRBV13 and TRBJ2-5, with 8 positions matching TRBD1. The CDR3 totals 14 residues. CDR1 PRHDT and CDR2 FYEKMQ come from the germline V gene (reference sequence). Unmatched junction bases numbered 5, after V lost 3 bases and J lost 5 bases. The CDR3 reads CASSFRTGTETQYF. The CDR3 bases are TGTGCCAGCAGCTTTAGGACAGGGACGGAGACCCAGTACTTC.

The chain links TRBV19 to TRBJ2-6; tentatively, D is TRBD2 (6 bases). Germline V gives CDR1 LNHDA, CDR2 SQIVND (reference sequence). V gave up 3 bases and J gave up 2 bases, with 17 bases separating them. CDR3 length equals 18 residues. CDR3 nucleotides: TGTGCCAGTAGTATTATCCAGTTTGGAGGGACTGGGGCCAACGTCCTGACTTTC. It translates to CASSIIQFGGTGANVLTF.

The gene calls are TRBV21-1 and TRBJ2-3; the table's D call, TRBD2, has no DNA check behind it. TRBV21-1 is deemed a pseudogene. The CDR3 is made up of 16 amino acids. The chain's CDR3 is CASSNPAGGFTDTQYF. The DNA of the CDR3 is TGTGCCAGCAGCAACCCAGCGGGGGGGTTCACAGATACGCAGTATTTT.

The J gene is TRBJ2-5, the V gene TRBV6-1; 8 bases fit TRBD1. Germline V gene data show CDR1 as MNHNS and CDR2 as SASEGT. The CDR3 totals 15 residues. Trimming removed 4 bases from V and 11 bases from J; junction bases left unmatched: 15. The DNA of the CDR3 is TGTGCCAGCAGTGTCCCCGGGACAGGAGGCGGGGAGCAGTACTTC. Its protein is CASSVPGTGGGEQYF.

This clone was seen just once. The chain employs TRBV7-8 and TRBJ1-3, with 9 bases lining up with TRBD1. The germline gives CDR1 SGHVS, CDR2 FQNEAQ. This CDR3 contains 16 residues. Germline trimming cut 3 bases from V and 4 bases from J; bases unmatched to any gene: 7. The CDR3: CASSFRTGAPGNTIYF. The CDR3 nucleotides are TGTGCCAGCAGCTTTAGGACAGGGGCGCCCGGAAACACCATATATTTT.

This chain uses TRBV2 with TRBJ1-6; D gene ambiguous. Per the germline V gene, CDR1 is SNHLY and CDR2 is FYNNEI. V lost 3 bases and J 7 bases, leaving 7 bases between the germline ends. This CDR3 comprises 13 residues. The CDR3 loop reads CASSDPQNSPLHF. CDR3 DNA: TGTGCCAGCAGTGACCCCCAGAATTCACCCCTCCACTTT.

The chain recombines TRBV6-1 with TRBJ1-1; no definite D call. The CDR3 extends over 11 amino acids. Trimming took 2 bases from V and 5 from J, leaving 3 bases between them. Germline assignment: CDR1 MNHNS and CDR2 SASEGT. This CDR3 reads CASSEPTEAFF. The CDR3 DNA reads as TGTGCCAGCAGTGAACCGACTGAAGCTTTCTTT.

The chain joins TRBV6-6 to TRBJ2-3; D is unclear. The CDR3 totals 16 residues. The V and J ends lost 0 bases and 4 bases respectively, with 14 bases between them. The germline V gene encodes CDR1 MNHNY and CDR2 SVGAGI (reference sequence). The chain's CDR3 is CASSYSQFYRPDTQYF. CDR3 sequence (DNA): TGTGCCAGCAGTTACTCACAGTTCTATCGCCCAGATACGCAGTATTTT.

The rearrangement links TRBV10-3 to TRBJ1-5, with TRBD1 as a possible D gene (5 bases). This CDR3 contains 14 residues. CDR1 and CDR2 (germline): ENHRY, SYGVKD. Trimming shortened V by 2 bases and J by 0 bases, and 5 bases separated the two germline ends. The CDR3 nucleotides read TGTGCCATCAGTGAGACAGGTAGCAATCAGCCCCAGCATTTT. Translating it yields CAISETGSNQPQHF.

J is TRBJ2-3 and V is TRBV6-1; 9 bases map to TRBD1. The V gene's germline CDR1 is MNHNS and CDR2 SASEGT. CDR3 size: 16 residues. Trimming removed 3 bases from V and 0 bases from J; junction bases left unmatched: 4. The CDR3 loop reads CASSEGQGFSTDTQYF. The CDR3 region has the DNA TGTGCCAGCAGTGAGGGACAGGGTTTTAGCACAGATACGCAGTATTTT.

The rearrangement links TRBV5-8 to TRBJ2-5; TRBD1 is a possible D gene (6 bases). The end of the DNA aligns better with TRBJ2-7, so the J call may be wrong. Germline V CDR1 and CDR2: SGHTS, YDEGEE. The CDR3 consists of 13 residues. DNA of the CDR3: TGTGCCAGCAGCTTGGGGGGGCTCTACGAGCAGTACTTC. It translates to CASSLGGLYEQYF.

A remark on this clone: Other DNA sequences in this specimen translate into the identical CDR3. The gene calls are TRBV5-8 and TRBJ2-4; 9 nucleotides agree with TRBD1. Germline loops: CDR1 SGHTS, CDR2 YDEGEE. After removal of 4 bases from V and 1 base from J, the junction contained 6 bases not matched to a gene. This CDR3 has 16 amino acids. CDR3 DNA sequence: TGTGCCAGCAGCCTGGGTGACAGGGGGGCCAAAAACATTCAGTACTTC. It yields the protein CASSLGDRGAKNIQYF.

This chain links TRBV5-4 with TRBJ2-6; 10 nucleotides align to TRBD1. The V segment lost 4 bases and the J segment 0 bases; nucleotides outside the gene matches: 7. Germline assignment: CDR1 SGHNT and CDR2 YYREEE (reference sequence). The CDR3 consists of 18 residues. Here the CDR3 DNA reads TGTGCCAGCAGCACCCCCGGGACAGGGGCCTCTGGGGCCAACGTCCTGACTTTC. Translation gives CASSTPGTGASGANVLTF.

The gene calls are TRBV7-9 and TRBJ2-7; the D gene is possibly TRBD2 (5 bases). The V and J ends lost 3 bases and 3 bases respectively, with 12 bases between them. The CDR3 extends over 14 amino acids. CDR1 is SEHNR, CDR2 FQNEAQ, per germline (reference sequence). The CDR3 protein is CASSFDGRGYEQYF. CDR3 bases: TGTGCCAGCAGCTTCGACGGCCGGGGCTACGAGCAGTACTTC.

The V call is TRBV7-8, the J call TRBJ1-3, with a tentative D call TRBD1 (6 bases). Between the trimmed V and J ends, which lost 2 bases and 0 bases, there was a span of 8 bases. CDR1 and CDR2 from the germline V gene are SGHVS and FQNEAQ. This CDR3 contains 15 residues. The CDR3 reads CASSLIQGSGNTIYF. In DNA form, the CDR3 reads TGTGCCAGCAGCTTAATACAGGGCTCTGGAAACACCATATATTTT.

The CDR3 here is CASSYGNSPLHF. The CDR3 coding sequence is TGTGCCAGCAGCTACGGTAATTCACCCCTCCACTTT. V is TRBV14 and J is TRBJ1-6; the D is unclear. Trimming left V 5 bases short and J 6 bases short, with 5 bases between. This CDR3 contains 12 residues. Germline CDR1 SGHDN, CDR2 FVKESK.

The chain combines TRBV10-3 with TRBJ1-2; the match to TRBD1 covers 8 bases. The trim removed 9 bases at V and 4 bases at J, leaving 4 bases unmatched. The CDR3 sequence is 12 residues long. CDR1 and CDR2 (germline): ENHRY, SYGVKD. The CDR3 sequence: CAIGQGGYGYTF. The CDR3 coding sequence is TGTGCCATAGGACAGGGTGGCTATGGCTACACCTTC.

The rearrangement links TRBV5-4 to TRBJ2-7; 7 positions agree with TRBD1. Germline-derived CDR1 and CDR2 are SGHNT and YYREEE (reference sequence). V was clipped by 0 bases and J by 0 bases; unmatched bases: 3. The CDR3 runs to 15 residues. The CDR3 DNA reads TGTGCCAGCAGCTTGGAGGGGACAGCCTCCTACGAGCAGTACTTC. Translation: CASSLEGTASYEQYF.

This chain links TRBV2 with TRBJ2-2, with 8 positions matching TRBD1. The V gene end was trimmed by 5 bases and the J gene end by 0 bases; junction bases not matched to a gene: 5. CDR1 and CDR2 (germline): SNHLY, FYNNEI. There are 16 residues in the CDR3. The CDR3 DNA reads TGTGCCAGCAGTATTATACAGGGGGCGAACACCGGGGAGCTGTTTTTT. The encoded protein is CASSIIQGANTGELFF.

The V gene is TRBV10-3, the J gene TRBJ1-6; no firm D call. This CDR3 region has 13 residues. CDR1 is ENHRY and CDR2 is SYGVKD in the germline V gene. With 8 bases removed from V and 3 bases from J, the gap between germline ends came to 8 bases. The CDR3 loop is CAIHQNYNSPLHF. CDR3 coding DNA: TGTGCCATCCACCAGAACTATAATTCACCCCTCCACTTT.

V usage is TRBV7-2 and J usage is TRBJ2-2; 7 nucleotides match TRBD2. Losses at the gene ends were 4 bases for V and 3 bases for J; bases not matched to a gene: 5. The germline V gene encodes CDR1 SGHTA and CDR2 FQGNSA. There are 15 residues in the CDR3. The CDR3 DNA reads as TGTGCCAGCAGCTCAATCGGGGGGTACACCGGGGAGCTGTTTTTT. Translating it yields CASSSIGGYTGELFF.

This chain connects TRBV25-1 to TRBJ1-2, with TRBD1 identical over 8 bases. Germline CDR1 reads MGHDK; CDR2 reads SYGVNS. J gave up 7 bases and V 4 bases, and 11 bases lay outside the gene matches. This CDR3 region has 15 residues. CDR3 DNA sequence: TGTGCCAGCAGTGGGTGGACAGGGACAAACCTTGGCTACACCTTC. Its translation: CASSGWTGTNLGYTF.